A single TCR beta chain is shown here with its context. Its specificity is not known. This sample was taken from a study of response to subunit inactivated influenza vaccine. Study-level points and caveats: That few new T cells are recruited by each seasonal influenza vaccination was the authors' suggestion.

The ends were cut back, 3 bases at V and 5 bases at J, with 8 bases in the middle. Per germline, CDR1 MDHEN and CDR2 SYDVKM. The CDR3 runs to 13 residues. TCRdb re-analysed the RT-PCR reads in MiXCR, keeping a single row per CDR3 protein. The data show over 750,000 distinct CDR3 sequences, with 21% seen just once and about 9.4% held by the top ten. Sample: PBMCs from blood, taken 5 days after vaccination. This sequence was found in a man in his fifties or sixties who received an inactivated influenza vaccine. The rearrangement joins TRBV28 to TRBJ2-1; D unclear. Written as DNA, the CDR3 is TGTGCCAGCAGTTTGGTGTTGGACAATGAGCAGTTCTTC. This translates into CASSLVLDNEQFF.